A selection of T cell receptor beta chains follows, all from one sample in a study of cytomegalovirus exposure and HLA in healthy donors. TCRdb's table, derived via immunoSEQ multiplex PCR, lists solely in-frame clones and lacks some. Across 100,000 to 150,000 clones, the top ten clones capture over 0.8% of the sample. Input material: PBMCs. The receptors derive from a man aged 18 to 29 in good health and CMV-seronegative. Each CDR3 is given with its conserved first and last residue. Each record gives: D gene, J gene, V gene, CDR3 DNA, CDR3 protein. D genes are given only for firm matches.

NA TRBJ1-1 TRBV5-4 TGTGCCAGCAGCTTGATGACAGGAGACACTGAAGCTTTCTTT CASSLMTGDTEAFF
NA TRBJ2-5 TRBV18 TGTGCCAGCTCTCCACTCAGGAGGCCCCAAGAGACCCAGTACTTC CASSPLRRPQETQYF
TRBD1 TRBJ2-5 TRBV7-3 TGTGCCAGCAGCGCCGGACAGGGAGAGACCCAGTACTTC CASSAGQGETQYF
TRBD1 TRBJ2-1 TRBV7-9 TGTGCCAGCAACCCGGTGGACAGGGAAAATGAGCAGTTCTTC CASNPVDRENEQFF
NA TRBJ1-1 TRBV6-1 TGTGCCAGCAGTGAACTACAGACCACTGAAGCTTTCTTT CASSELQTTEAFF
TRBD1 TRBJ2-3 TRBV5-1 TGCGCCAGCAGCTATGACAGGGGGGCAGATACGCAGTATTTT CASSYDRGADTQYF
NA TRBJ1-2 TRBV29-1 TGCAGCGTTGAAGAGAGGACAGCCCCCTATGGCTACACCTTC CSVEERTAPYGYTF
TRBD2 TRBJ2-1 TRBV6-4 TGTGCCAGCAGAGCGACTAGCGGGACATACAATGAGCAGTTCTTC CASRATSGTYNEQFF
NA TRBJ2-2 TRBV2 TGTGCCAGCAGTGTGTCCACTAACACCGGGGAGCTGTTTTTT CASSVSTNTGELFF
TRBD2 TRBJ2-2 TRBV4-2 TGTGCCAGCAGCCGTGGGACTAGCGGGAGCGGGACCGGGGAGCTGTTTTTT CASSRGTSGSGTGELFF
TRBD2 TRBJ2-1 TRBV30 TGTGCCTGGACAGTTTCGGGTACTAGCGGGAGTCTGATCGTCAATGAGCAGTTCTTC CAWTVSGTSGSLIVNEQFF
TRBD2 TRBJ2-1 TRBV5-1 TGCGCCAGCAGCGGGACTAGCCCGGGCAATGAGCAGTTCTTC CASSGTSPGNEQFF
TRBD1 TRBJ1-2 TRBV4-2 TGTGCCAGCAGCCAAGCACCGGGACAGGGATCTGGCTACACCTTC CASSQAPGQGSGYTF
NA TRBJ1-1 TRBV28 TGTGCCAGCAGTTTATGGCCAGTGAACACTGAAGCTTTCTTT CASSLWPVNTEAFF
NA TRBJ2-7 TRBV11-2 TGTGCCAGCAGGTCTAGTGTATCCTACGAGCAGTACTTC CASRSSVSYEQYF
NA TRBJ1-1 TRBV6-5 TGTGCCAGCAGTTACTCGGGGAGAAACACTGAAGCTTTCTTT CASSYSGRNTEAFF
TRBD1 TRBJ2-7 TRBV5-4 TGTGCCAGCAGCCTTCCGGGACAGGGGGCCTACGAGCAGTACTTC CASSLPGQGAYEQYF
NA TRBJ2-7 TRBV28 TGTGCCAGCAAAGATCCGACAGAGCCCCTGGAGCAGTACTTC CASKDPTEPLEQYF
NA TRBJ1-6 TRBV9 TGTGCCAGCGGGCAGGGACCCCTCCACTTT CASGQGPLHF
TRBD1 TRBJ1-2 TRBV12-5 TGTGCCGGACAGGGAAGCTATGGCTACACCTTC CAGQGSYGYTF
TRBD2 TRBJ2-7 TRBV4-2 TGTGCCAGCAGCCAAGCCCGTATCGGGAGGGACTCCTACGAGCAGTACTTC CASSQARIGRDSYEQYF
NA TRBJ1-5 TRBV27 TGTGCCAGCAGTCCGTCGACAGGTGCAATCCATCAGCCCCAGCATTTT CASSPSTGAIHQPQHF
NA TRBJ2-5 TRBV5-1 TGCGCCAGCAGCTGGGGGGAACGGGGGAAGGAAGAGACCCAGTACTTC CASSWGERGKEETQYF
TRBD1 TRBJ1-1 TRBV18 TGTGCCAGCTCACCCACGGGACAGGGAACTGAAGCTTTCTTT CASSPTGQGTEAFF
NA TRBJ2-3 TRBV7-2 TGTGCCAGCAGCTCCGGACAGTACACAGATACGCAGTATTTT CASSSGQYTDTQYF
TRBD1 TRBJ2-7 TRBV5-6 TGTGCCAGCAGCCTACTGGGGACAGGGGGCGTAGGCGTGTACGAGCAGTACTTC CASSLLGTGGVGVYEQYF
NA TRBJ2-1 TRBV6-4 TGTGCCAGCAGTGAGGAGATCTACAATGAGCAGTTCTTC CASSEEIYNEQFF
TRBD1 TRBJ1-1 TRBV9 TGTGCCAGCAGCCGGACAGGGGACACTGAAGCTTTCTTT CASSRTGDTEAFF
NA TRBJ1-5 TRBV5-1 TGCGCCAGCAGCTTGGCGGGAGGCAATCAGCCCCAGCATTTT CASSLAGGNQPQHF
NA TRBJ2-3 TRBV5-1 TGCGCCAGCAGCTTCCGGGAGCCAGCGGATACGCAGTATTTT CASSFREPADTQYF
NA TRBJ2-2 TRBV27 TGTGCCAGCAGCCTCAGGGGATCAGAGTTAACCGGGGAGCTGTTTTTT CASSLRGSELTGELFF
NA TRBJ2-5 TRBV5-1 TGCGCCAGCAGCCCATCGACTAGTGCGGCTAGGGAGACCCAGTACTTC CASSPSTSAARETQYF
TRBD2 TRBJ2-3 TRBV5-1 TGCGCCAGCAGCTCCGAAGAGACTAGCGGTTTCACAGATACGCAGTATTTT CASSSEETSGFTDTQYF
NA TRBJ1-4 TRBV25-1 TGTGCCAGTATGCAGAATAATGAAAAACTGTTTTTT CASMQNNEKLFF
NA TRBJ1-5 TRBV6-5 TGTGCCAGCAGTTACTCGGGGGCGAATCAGCCCCAGCATTTT CASSYSGANQPQHF
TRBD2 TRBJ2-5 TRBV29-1 TGCAGCGTTTGGCGGGGGGGCCCGGAGACCCAGTACTTC CSVWRGGPETQYF
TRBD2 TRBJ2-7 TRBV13 TGTGCCAGCGCCGGGGGGGCAGGGGCCTACGAGCAGTACTTC CASAGGAGAYEQYF
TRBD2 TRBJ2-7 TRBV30 TGTGCCTGGAGTCGCACCGGACTAGCGGATAGCTCCTACGAGCAGTACTTC CAWSRTGLADSSYEQYF
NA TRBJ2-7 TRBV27 TGTGCCAGCAGTTTAAGGGGGAAGGGCGAGCAGTACTTC CASSLRGKGEQYF
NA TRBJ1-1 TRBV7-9 TGTGCCAGCAGCTTTTCTACCCGGAACACTGAAGCTTTCTTT CASSFSTRNTEAFF
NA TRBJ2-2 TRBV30 TGTGCCTGGGGAACAGCAATCTTCACCGGGGAGCTGTTTTTT CAWGTAIFTGELFF
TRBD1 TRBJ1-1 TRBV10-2 TGCGCCAGCAAGAAGTTAGGGGGCGTGCATACTGAAGCTTTCTTT CASKKLGGVHTEAFF
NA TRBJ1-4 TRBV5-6 TGTGCCAGCAGCCCCACCCCCAGGGGTGGCGAAAAACTGTTTTTT CASSPTPRGGEKLFF